These T cell receptor beta chains were read from a single sample in a study of T cell repertoires in cytomegalovirus infection. TCRdb itself ran the reads through MiXCR, one entry per CDR3 protein. The sample consists of about 530,000 distinct CDR3 sequences, more than 20% of them appearing once. Sequenced input: PBMCs. Receptor source: a human donor in good health (CMV status not recorded). Some clones in this sample may be carry-over from other donors' samples. Each CDR3 is given with its conserved first and last residue. A D gene is named only where the DNA matches it firmly. Rows give clone size only sometimes, using once, few, many, or a class for an expanded clone.

CDR3	DNA	J	V	size	D
CASSPSGTGYEKLFF	TGTGCCAGCTCACCATCCGGGACAGGGTATGAAAAACTGTTTTTT	TRBJ1-4	TRBV18	few	TRBD1
CASSPGRRAFDTQYF	TGTGCCAGCAGCCCCGGACGGAGGGCCTTCGATACGCAGTATTTT	TRBJ2-3	TRBV7-9	few	-
CASSYLQRGNTEAFF	TGTGCCAGCAGCTACCTTCAGAGGGGGAACACTGAAGCTTTCTTT	TRBJ1-1	TRBV27	-	-
CASKQGTLNTEAFF	TGTGCCAGTAAACAGGGGACCTTGAACACTGAAGCTTTCTTT	TRBJ1-1	TRBV25-1	-	TRBD1
CASSQLLASRFNTEAFF	TGCGCCAGCAGCCAACTTTTGGCATCTCGATTCAACACTGAAGCTTTCTTT	TRBJ1-1	TRBV4-1	-	-
CASSLRNRAGNTIYF	TGTGCCAGCAGTTTACGGAACAGGGCTGGAAACACCATATATTTT	TRBJ1-3	TRBV12-3/TRBV12-4	few	-
CASSQGPGQGHQPQHF	TGCGCCAGCAGCCAAGGGCCGGGACAGGGACATCAGCCCCAGCATTTT	TRBJ1-5	TRBV4-1	few	TRBD1
CASSRPLGPEQYF	TGTGCCAGCAGCAGGCCACTAGGGCCCGAGCAGTACTTC	TRBJ2-7	TRBV7-9	-	-
CATSRDLGTGGHQPQHF	TGTGCCACCAGCAGAGATCTAGGGACAGGGGGCCATCAGCCCCAGCATTTT	TRBJ1-5	TRBV15	-	TRBD1
CASSEAAPPQHF	TGTGCCAGCAGTGAAGCCGCTCCGCCCCAGCATTTT	TRBJ1-5	TRBV2	-	-
CASSLSGSGGNNEQFF	TGTGCCAGCAGCTTGTCTGGTAGCGGGGGAAACAATGAGCAGTTCTTC	TRBJ2-1	TRBV5-4	-	TRBD2
CASSLGGGGNNQPQHF	TGTGCCAGCAGTTTAGGGGGAGGGGGAAACAATCAGCCCCAGCATTTT	TRBJ1-5	TRBV12-3/TRBV12-4	many	-
CSARDQLRDAREQYF	TGCAGTGCTAGAGATCAGTTGAGGGATGCCCGCGAGCAGTACTTC	TRBJ2-7	TRBV20-1	few	-
CASSSVAGGGETQYF	TGTGCCAGCAGTTCCGTAGCGGGAGGCGGAGAGACCCAGTACTTC	TRBJ2-5	TRBV27	-	TRBD2
CASSLADQVLFGGYTF	TGTGCCAGCAGCTTGGCCGACCAGGTCTTATTTGGTGGCTACACCTTC	TRBJ1-2	TRBV5-4	few	-
CASSLVGGGSDTQYF	TGTGCCAGCAGCTTAGTAGGGGGGGGCTCAGATACGCAGTATTTT	TRBJ2-3	TRBV7-2	many	-
CSIGGGRAYEQYF	TGCAGTATCGGGGGCGGGAGGGCTTACGAGCAGTACTTC	TRBJ2-7	TRBV20-1	few	TRBD2
CASSYSSGASGWPQHF	TGTGCCAGCAGTTACTCGTCCGGGGCGTCGGGTTGGCCCCAGCATTTT	TRBJ1-5	TRBV6-2/TRBV6-3	-	-
CSVREGTGELFF	TGCAGCGTTCGGGAAGGCACCGGGGAGCTGTTTTTT	TRBJ2-2	TRBV29-1	-	-
CASKRNRPEPDTQYF	TGTGCCAGTAAACGGAATCGGCCCGAACCAGATACGCAGTATTTT	TRBJ2-3	TRBV19	-	-
CASSISGLAGYNEQFF	TGTGCCAGTAGTATATCGGGACTAGCGGGCTACAATGAGCAGTTCTTC	TRBJ2-1	TRBV19	-	TRBD2
CASSPDRAFYEQYF	TGTGCCAGTAGTCCGGACAGGGCCTTCTACGAGCAGTACTTC	TRBJ2-7	TRBV19	few	TRBD1
CSVAMYDRAKNIQYF	TGCAGCGTTGCAATGTATGACAGGGCCAAAAACATTCAGTACTTC	TRBJ2-4	TRBV29-1	-	-
CASSFPSGRNEQYF	TGTGCCAGCAGTTTCCCTAGCGGGAGAAACGAGCAGTACTTC	TRBJ2-7	TRBV28	-	TRBD2
CASSLSGVRNTEAFF	TGTGCCAGCTCACTATCAGGGGTACGGAACACTGAAGCTTTCTTT	TRBJ1-1	TRBV18	-	-
CASSQFDRAQPQHF	TGTGCCAGCAGTCAATTCGACAGGGCTCAGCCCCAGCATTTT	TRBJ1-5	TRBV12-3/TRBV12-4	-	TRBD1
CASSPSGTMNEQFF	TGTGCCAGCAGCCCTTCCGGGACCATGAATGAGCAGTTCTTC	TRBJ2-1	TRBV3-1	few	-
CSVAQGVSTEAFF	TGCAGCGTTGCGCAGGGTGTAAGCACTGAAGCTTTCTTT	TRBJ1-1	TRBV29-1	-	-
CASRQSGSGNEQFF	TGTGCCAGCAGACAGAGCGGGAGCGGTAATGAGCAGTTCTTC	TRBJ2-1	TRBV6-2/TRBV6-3	few	TRBD2